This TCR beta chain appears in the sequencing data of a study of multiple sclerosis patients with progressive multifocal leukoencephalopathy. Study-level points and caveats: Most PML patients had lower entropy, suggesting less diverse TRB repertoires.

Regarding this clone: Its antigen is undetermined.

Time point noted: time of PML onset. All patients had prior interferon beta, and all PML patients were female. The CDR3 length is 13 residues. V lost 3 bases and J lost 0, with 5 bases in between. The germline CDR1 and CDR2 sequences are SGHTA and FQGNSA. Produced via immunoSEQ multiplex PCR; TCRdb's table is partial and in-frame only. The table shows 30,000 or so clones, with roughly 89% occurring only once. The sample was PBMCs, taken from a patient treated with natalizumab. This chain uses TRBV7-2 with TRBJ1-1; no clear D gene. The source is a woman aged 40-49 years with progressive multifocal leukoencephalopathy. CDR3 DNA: TGTGCCAGCAGCTTGCATATGAACACTGAAGCTTTCTTT. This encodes CASSLHMNTEAFF.